Included here is one T cell receptor beta chain sequence, with context. The data were obtained in a study of blood T cell repertoires in COVID-19. Study details: PBMCs, B-cell-depleted T cells, or T cells provided the cDNA or gDNA that made up the material.

V was clipped by 2 bases and J by 5 bases; unmatched bases: 7. CDR1 and CDR2 (germline): MGHRA, YSYEKL. There are 15 residues in the CDR3. In the original workflow: Nucleated cell number was recorded as an estimate derived from reference gene primer amplification. Repertoires were generated with immunoSEQ multiplex PCR, while TCRdb's copy carries only in-frame clones and drops some. V and J calls and clone size come straight from that table; D and trimming were deduced from the DNA. The sample has around 140,000 clones; about 80% are singletons. Sequencing input: peripheral blood. This TCR was sampled from a man aged 45 to 65 with acute or convalescent COVID-19. The chain uses TRBV4-1 and TRBJ1-1, with 8 bases aligning to TRBD1. The CDR3 is CASSQPLQGGTEAFF. The CDR3 DNA is TGCGCCAGCAGCCAACCACTACAGGGGGGGACTGAAGCTTTCTTT.